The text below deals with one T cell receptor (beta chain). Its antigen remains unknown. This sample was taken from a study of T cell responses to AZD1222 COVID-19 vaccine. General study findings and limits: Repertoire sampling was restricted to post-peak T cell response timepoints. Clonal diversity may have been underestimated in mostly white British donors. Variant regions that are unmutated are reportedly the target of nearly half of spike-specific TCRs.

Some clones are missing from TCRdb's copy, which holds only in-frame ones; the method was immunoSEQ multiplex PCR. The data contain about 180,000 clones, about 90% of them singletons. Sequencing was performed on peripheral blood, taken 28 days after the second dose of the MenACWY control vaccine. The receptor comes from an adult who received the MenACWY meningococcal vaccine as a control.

Here the CDR3 DNA reads TGTGCCAGCAGCACACAGATGCTTGGGGTAAACACCGGGGAGCTGTTTTTT. Its translation is CASSTQMLGVNTGELFF. This chain joins TRBV7-2 and TRBJ2-2; D is unclear. The CDR3 extends over 17 amino acids. The germline V and J ends were trimmed by 5 bases and 2 bases, with 18 bases remaining between them. Germline V gene sequence: CDR1 SGHTA, CDR2 FQGNSA.